This T cell receptor beta chain was observed in a study of shared clonotypes between healthy human individuals. Study-wide findings and caveats: Researchers sampled blood only, noting tissue repertoires likely differ.

Genomic DNA (from each subset) was split evenly across several immunoSEQ plates. This table comes from immunoSEQ multiplex PCR, and its TCRdb copy is limited to in-frame clones, with some not included. Of 2 million to 3 million clones in the sample, around 94% are singletons; the top ten hold over 0.12%. Trimming removed 0 bases from V and 1 base from J, with 7 bases in between. CDR1 is MNHEY, CDR2 SVGAGI, per germline. The CDR3 totals 14 residues. About this clone: Its antigen is currently unknown.

V usage is TRBV6-5 and J usage is TRBJ2-7; D ambiguous. The sequencing input was naive CD4+ T cells sorted from blood. Subset denoted: CD45RA+ positively selected. This sequence was found in a man younger than 35 in good health. The CDR3, as DNA: TGTGCCAGCAGTTACTCACCCCATTCCTACGAGCAGTACTTC. It yields the protein CASSYSPHSYEQYF.